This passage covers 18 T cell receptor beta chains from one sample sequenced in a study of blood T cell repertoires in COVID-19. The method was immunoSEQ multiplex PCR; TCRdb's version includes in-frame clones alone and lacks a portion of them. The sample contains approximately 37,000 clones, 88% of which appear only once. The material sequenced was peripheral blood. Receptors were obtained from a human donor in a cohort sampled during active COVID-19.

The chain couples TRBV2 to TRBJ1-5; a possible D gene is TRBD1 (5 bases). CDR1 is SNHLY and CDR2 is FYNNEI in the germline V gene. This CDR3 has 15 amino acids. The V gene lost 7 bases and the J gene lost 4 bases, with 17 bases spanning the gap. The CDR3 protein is CASTLGLQRNQPQHF. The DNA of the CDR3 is TGTGCCAGCACCCTGGGACTACAGCGGAATCAGCCCCAGCATTTT.

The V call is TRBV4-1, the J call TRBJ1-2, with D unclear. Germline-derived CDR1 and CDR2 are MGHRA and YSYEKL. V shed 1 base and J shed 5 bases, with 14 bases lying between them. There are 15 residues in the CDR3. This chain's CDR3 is CASSQAVGGNYGYTF. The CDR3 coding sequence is TGCGCCAGCAGCCAAGCCGTGGGAGGGAATTATGGCTACACCTTC.

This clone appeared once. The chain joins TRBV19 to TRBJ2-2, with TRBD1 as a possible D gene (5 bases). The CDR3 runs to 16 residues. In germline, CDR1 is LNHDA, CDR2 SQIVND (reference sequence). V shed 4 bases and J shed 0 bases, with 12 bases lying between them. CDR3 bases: TGTGCCAGTAGTACGCTCTCGACAGCGAACACCGGGGAGCTGTTTTTT. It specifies CASSTLSTANTGELFF.

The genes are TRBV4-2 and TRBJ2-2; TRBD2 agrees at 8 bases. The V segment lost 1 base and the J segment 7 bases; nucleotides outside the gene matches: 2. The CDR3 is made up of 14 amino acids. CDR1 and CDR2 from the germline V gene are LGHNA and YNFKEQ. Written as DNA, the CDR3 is TGTGCCAGCAGCCAAGCCAGCGGGGGCGGGGAGCTGTTTTTT. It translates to CASSQASGGGELFF.

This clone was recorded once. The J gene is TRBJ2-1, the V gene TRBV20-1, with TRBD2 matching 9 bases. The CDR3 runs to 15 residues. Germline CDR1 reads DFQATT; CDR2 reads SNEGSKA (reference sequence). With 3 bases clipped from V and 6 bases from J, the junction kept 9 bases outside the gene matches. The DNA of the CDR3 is TGCAGTGCTAGTTCGCTAGCGGGACGAATCAATGAGCAGTTCTTC. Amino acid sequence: CSASSLAGRINEQFF.

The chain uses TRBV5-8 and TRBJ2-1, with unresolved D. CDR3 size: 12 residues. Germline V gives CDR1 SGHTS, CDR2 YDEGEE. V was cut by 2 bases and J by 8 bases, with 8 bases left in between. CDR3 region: CASSFSYYEQFF. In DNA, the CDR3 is TGTGCCAGCAGCTTTTCTTACTATGAGCAGTTCTTC.

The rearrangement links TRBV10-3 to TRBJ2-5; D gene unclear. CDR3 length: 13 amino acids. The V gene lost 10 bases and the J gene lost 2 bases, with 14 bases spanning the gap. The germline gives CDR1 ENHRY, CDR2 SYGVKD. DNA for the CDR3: TGTGCCACCCGATGGGCAGCACAAGAGACCCAGTACTTC. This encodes CATRWAAQETQYF.

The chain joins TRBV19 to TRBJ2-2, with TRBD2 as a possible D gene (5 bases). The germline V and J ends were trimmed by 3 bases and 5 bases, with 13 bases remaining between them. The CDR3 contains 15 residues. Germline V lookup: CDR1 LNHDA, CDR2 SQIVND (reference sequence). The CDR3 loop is CASSIAQRGTGELFF. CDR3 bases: TGTGCCAGTAGTATCGCCCAGCGAGGGACCGGGGAGCTGTTTTTT.

The CDR3 region is CASSEATGKGNQPQHF. CDR3 DNA sequence: TGTGCCAGCAGTGAAGCGACAGGGAAGGGCAATCAGCCCCAGCATTTT. The genes are TRBV6-1 and TRBJ1-5, with 7 bases identical to TRBD1. Trimming cost V 0 bases and J 2 bases; bases outside gene matches: 4. CDR3 size: 16 residues. Per the germline V gene, CDR1 is MNHNS and CDR2 is SASEGT.

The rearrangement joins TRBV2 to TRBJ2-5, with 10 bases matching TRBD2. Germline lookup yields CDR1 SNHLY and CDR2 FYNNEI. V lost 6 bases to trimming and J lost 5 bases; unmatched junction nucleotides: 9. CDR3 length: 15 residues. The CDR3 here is CASRLAGVRGETQYF. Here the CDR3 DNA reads TGTGCCAGCAGGCTAGCGGGGGTCCGGGGGGAGACCCAGTACTTC.

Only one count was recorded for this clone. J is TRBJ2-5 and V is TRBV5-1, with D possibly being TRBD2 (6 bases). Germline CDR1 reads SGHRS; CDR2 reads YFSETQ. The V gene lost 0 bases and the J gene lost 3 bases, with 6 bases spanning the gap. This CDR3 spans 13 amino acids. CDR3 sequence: CASSLGREETQYF. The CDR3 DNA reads TGCGCCAGCAGCTTGGGGAGGGAAGAGACCCAGTACTTC.

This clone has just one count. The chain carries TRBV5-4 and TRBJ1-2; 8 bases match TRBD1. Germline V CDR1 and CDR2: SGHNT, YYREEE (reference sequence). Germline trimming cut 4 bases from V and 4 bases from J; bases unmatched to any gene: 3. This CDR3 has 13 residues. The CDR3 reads CASSPGTGYGYTF. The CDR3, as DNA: TGTGCCAGCAGCCCCGGGACAGGCTATGGCTACACCTTC.

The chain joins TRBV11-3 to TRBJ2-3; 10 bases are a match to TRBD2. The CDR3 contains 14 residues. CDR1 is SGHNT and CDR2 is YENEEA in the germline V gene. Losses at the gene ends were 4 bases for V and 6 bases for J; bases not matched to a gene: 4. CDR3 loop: CASSSTSGRDTQYF. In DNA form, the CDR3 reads TGTGCCAGCAGCTCGACTAGCGGGCGGGATACGCAGTATTTT.

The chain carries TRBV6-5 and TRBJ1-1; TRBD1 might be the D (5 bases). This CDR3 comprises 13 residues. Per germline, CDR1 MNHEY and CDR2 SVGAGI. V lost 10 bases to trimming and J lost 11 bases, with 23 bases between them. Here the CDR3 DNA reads TGTGCCACCTCAGGGCCTCCTCCGGACCGGGCTTTCTTT. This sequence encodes CATSGPPPDRAFF.

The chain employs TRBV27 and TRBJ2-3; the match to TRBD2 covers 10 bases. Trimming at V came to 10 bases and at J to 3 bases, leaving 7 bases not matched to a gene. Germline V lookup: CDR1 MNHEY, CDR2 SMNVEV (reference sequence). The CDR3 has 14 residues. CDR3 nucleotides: TGTGCCACCTCCGGGACTAGCGTTACAGATACGCAGTATTTT. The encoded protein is CATSGTSVTDTQYF.

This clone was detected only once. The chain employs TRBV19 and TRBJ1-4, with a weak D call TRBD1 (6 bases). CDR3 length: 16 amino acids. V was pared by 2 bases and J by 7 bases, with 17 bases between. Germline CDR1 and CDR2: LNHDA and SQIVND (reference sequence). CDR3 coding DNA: TGTGCCAGTAGTATACGGGACACCAGTGGCCCTGAAAAACTGTTTTTT. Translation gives CASSIRDTSGPEKLFF.

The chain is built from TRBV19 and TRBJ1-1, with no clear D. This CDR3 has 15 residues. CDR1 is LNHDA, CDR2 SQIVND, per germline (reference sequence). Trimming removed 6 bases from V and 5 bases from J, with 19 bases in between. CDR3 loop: CASRATRRGGTEAFF. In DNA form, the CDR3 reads TGTGCCAGTAGAGCTACCCGTCGCGGTGGGACTGAAGCTTTCTTT.

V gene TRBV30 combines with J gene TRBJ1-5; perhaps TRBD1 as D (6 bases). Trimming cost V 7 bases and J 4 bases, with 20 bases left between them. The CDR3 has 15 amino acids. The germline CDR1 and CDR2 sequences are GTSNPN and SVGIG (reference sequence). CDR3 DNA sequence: TGTGCCTTGGGTCAGGGGAGTGTGGGTAATCAGCCCCAGCATTTT. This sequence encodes CALGQGSVGNQPQHF.